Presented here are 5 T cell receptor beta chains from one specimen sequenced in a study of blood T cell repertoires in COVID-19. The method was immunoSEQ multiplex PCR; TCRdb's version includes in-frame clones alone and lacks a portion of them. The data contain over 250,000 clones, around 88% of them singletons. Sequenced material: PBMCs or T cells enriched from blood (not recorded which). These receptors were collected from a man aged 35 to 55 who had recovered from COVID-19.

The CDR3 nucleotides read TGTGCCAGCAGCTTATCCCGACAGACCGTGAACACTGAAGCTTTCTTT. The encoded protein is CASSLSRQTVNTEAFF. The chain employs TRBV7-3 and TRBJ1-1, with a tentative D call TRBD1 (5 bases). Germline V lookup: CDR1 SGHTA, CDR2 FQGTGA. The CDR3 loop spans 16 amino acids. V was trimmed by 2 bases and J by 0 bases, leaving 13 bases between them.

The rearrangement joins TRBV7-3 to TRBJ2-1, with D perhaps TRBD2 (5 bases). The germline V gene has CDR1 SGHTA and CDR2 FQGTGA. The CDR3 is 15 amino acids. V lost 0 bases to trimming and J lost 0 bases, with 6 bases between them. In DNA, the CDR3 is TGTGCCAGCAGCTTAACAGGGAGCTCCTACAATGAGCAGTTCTTC. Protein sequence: CASSLTGSSYNEQFF.

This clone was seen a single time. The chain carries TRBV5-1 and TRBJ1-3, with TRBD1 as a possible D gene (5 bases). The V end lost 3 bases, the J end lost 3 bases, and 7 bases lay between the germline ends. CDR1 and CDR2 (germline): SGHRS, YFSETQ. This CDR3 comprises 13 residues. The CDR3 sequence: CASSSGVGNTIYF. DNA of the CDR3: TGCGCCAGCAGCTCGGGGGTTGGAAACACCATATATTTT.

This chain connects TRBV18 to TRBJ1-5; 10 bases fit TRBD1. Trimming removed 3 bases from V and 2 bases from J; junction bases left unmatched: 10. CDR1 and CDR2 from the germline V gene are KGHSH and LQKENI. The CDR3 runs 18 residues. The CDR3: CASSPLGQGSDGNQPQHF. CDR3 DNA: TGTGCCAGCTCACCCCTGGGACAGGGGTCGGATGGCAATCAGCCCCAGCATTTT.

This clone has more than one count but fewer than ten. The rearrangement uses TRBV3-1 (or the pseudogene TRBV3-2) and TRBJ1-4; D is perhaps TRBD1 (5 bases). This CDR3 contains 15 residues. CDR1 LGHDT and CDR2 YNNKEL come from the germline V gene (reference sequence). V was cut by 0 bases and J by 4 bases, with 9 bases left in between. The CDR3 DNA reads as TGTGCCAGCAGCCAAGACGGGGGGATTAATGAAAAACTGTTTTTT. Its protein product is CASSQDGGINEKLFF.